These 22 T cell receptor beta chains were sequenced from one sample in a study of blood T cell repertoires in COVID-19. Some clones are missing from TCRdb's copy, which holds only in-frame ones; the method was immunoSEQ multiplex PCR. The sample includes roughly 48,000 clones, approximately 80% of them seen just once. Sequencing was done on a sample of peripheral blood. The receptors derive from a man aged 70 or older with acute or convalescent COVID-19.

The genes are TRBV25-1 and TRBJ1-1, with 8 positions matching TRBD1. Germline CDR1 MGHDK, CDR2 SYGVNS. The CDR3 extends over 15 amino acids. Trimming took 9 bases from V and 0 from J; bases not matched to a gene: 9. CDR3 sequence: CASRTGPGMNTEAFF. For the CDR3, the DNA is TGTGCCAGTCGGACAGGGCCGGGGATGAACACTGAAGCTTTCTTT. Variable domain in full (rest from reference TRBV25-1 and TRBJ1-1): EADIYQTPRYLVIGTGKKITLECSQTMGHDKMYWYQQDPGMELHLIHYSYGVNSTEKGDLSSESTVSRIRTEHFPLTLESARPSHTSQYLCASRTGPGMNTEAFFGQGTRLTVV.

This clone was seen a few times. The chain combines TRBV6-1 with TRBJ1-1; unclear D gene. Germline CDR1 is MNHNS and CDR2 is SASEGT. CDR3 length: 13 residues. Trimming took 2 bases from V and 3 from J, leaving 7 bases between them. CDR3 DNA sequence: TGTGCCAGCAGTGAACAACACGACACTGAAGCTTTCTTT. Encoded protein: CASSEQHDTEAFF.

The V gene is TRBV5-6, the J gene TRBJ1-5, with 7 bases aligning to TRBD1. Unmatched junction bases numbered 3, after V lost 4 bases and J lost 5 bases. Germline loops: CDR1 SGHDT, CDR2 YYEEEE. The CDR3 extends over 13 amino acids. In nucleotides, the CDR3 is TGTGCCAGCAGCCGGGGACAGTATCAGCCCCAGCATTTT. As protein: CASSRGQYQPQHF.

The V and J genes are TRBV6-2 or TRBV6-3 and TRBJ2-3; 8 bases fit TRBD2. The V gene end was trimmed by 4 bases and the J gene end by 4 bases; junction bases not matched to a gene: 4. Germline lookup yields CDR1 MNHEY and CDR2 SVGEGT. The CDR3 covers 14 residues. CDR3 amino acids: CASSSRTSPDTQYF. CDR3 in DNA: TGTGCCAGCAGTTCCAGGACTAGCCCAGATACGCAGTATTTT.

CDR3 DNA: TGTGCCAGTACCGGACTAGCGGCAGATACGCAGTATTTT. Protein: CASTGLAADTQYF. This chain connects TRBV19 to TRBJ2-3; 10 positions match TRBD2. V was pared by 7 bases and J by 4 bases, with 2 bases of the junction left unmatched. This CDR3 contains 13 residues. CDR1 is LNHDA, CDR2 SQIVND, per germline (reference sequence).

This clone showed up just a few times. The chain combines TRBV7-9 with TRBJ2-6; D might be TRBD1 (5 bases). Trimming cost V 4 bases and J 2 bases, with 9 bases left between them. The CDR3 is 15 amino acids. CDR1 is SEHNR and CDR2 is FQNEAQ in the germline V gene (reference sequence). The CDR3 region has the DNA TGTGCCAGCAGCTGGCAGGGAACTGGGGCCAACGTCCTGACTTTC. It encodes CASSWQGTGANVLTF.

The rearrangement links TRBV19 to TRBJ2-1, with 7 bases fitting TRBD1. This CDR3 is built from 16 residues. Trimming took 4 bases from V and 0 from J; bases not matched to a gene: 6. Per germline, CDR1 LNHDA and CDR2 SQIVND (reference sequence). CDR3 bases: TGTGCCAGTAGTAACTCAGAGGGGGCCTCCTACAATGAGCAGTTCTTC. This gives the protein CASSNSEGASYNEQFF.

J is TRBJ2-1 and V is TRBV4-1; unclear D gene. The germline V gene has CDR1 MGHRA and CDR2 YSYEKL. CDR3 length equals 17 residues. With 0 bases removed from V and 0 bases from J, the gap between germline ends came to 12 bases. The CDR3 spells CASSQDNPFSSYNEQFF. CDR3 in DNA: TGCGCCAGCAGCCAAGATAACCCGTTTAGCTCCTACAATGAGCAGTTCTTC.

The J gene is TRBJ2-7, the V gene TRBV30; TRBD2 matches 14 bases. The CDR3 runs 16 residues. Per germline, CDR1 GTSNPN and CDR2 SVGIG (reference sequence). V dropped 5 bases and J dropped 4; count of bases not matched to a gene: 10. The CDR3 region is CAWGNGGTSGSYEQYF. CDR3 sequence (DNA): TGTGCCTGGGGAAACGGGGGGACTAGCGGGAGTTACGAGCAGTACTTC.

This clone was picked up one time. The chain employs TRBV3-1 (or the pseudogene TRBV3-2) and TRBJ1-1; D is ambiguous. The germline gives CDR1 LGHDT, CDR2 YNNKEL (reference sequence). The CDR3 has 12 residues. Trimming removed 3 bases at V and 5 bases at J, with 7 bases between. CDR3 coding DNA: TGTGCCAGCAGCCAGCGGTCGACTGAAGCTTTCTTT. This gives the protein CASSQRSTEAFF.

The chain recombines TRBV2 with TRBJ1-4, with D possibly being TRBD1 (5 bases). The length of the CDR3 is 17 residues. CDR1 is SNHLY and CDR2 is FYNNEI in the germline V gene. The V end was cut by 11 bases, the J end by 0 bases, with 22 bases between. CDR3 loop: CAGSPGPRSTTNEKLFF. The CDR3 region has the DNA TGTGCCGGAAGTCCAGGGCCCCGATCAACAACTAATGAAAAACTGTTTTTT.

The V gene is TRBV7-8, the J gene TRBJ1-5; D is possibly TRBD1 (6 bases). With 5 bases removed from V and 2 bases from J, the gap between germline ends came to 13 bases. CDR3 length: 15 amino acids. Germline CDR1 reads SGHVS; CDR2 reads FQNEAQ. CDR3 bases: TGTGCCAGCAGCCCTACAGGGCTGGGCAATCAGCCCCAGCATTTT. Translation gives CASSPTGLGNQPQHF.

The rearrangement links TRBV19 to TRBJ2-3; TRBD1 agrees at 8 bases. The CDR3 length is 14 residues. Germline V CDR1 and CDR2: LNHDA, SQIVND (reference sequence). V was pared by 7 bases and J by 4 bases, with 7 bases of the junction left unmatched. The chain's CDR3 is CASTLGQDADTQYF. The CDR3 DNA follows: TGTGCCAGTACACTGGGACAGGATGCAGATACGCAGTATTTT.

The CDR3 sequence: CASRSSLGNTIYF. The CDR3 DNA reads as TGTGCCAGCAGGTCCTCTCTAGGAAACACCATATATTTT. The V call is TRBV6-6, the J call TRBJ1-3, with D unclear. V lost 6 bases and J 4 bases, leaving 10 bases between the germline ends. Germline CDR1 is MNHNY and CDR2 is SVGAGI (reference sequence). This CDR3 has 13 amino acids.

This clone came up once. The CDR3 loop reads CASSPTGGLETQYF. CDR3 bases: TGCGCCAGCAGCCCGACAGGGGGGCTAGAGACCCAGTACTTC. The chain uses TRBV5-1 and TRBJ2-5; 9 nucleotides match TRBD1. The germline CDR1 and CDR2 sequences are SGHRS and YFSETQ. This CDR3 has 14 residues. The V and J ends lost 4 bases and 4 bases, in that order; junction bases with no gene match: 5.

The rearrangement joins TRBV10-3 to TRBJ1-3; D is uncertain. The CDR3 spans 15 residues. Trimming pared 11 bases from V and 0 bases from J, leaving 17 bases between. CDR1 and CDR2 from the germline V gene are ENHRY and SYGVKD. The DNA of the CDR3 is TGTGCCTCAAGCGGCGGTCAGCTCTCTGGAAACACCATATATTTT. This codes for CASSGGQLSGNTIYF.

The chain carries TRBV28 and TRBJ1-5; D is undetermined. The CDR3 has 12 residues. V lost 3 bases to trimming and J lost 5 bases, with 5 bases between them. Germline CDR1 MDHEN, CDR2 SYDVKM. As DNA, the CDR3 is TGTGCCAGCAGTTTCTCCTATCAGCCCCAGCATTTT. As protein: CASSFSYQPQHF.

The V call is TRBV6-5, the J call TRBJ2-3; 9 bases match TRBD1. Germline V gives CDR1 MNHEY, CDR2 SVGAGI. This CDR3 comprises 14 residues. J lost 0 bases, V lost 6 bases, and 1 base had no gene match. CDR3 bases: TGTGCCAGCAGGGACAGGGGTAGCACAGATACGCAGTATTTT. It codes for CASRDRGSTDTQYF.

In its sample, this clone was seen a few times. CDR3 protein: CASSASGANEKLFF. In DNA form, the CDR3 reads TGTGCCAGCAGCGCCTCGGGAGCTAATGAAAAACTGTTTTTT. The rearrangement uses TRBV7-3 and TRBJ1-4; D not certain. CDR3 length equals 14 residues. Trimming pared 5 bases from V and 3 bases from J, leaving 10 bases between. CDR1 and CDR2 (germline): SGHTA, FQGTGA.

Only a few counts were recorded for this clone. This chain links TRBV25-1 with TRBJ1-6, with 7 bases fitting TRBD1. With 7 bases clipped from V and 9 bases from J, the junction kept 9 bases outside the gene matches. Germline V gene sequence: CDR1 MGHDK, CDR2 SYGVNS. The CDR3 is made up of 14 amino acids. In nucleotides, the CDR3 is TGTGCCAGCACGCGACAGGGCGCAGGTTCACCCCTCCACTTT. Protein: CASTRQGAGSPLHF.

Details on this clone: Other nucleotide sequences from this sample produce the same CDR3. The chain has TRBV5-4 and TRBJ1-1; tentatively, D is TRBD1 (6 bases). CDR1 is SGHNT and CDR2 is YYREEE in the germline V gene (reference sequence). The CDR3 extends over 14 amino acids. V was shortened by 0 bases and J by 0 bases, with 6 bases between the two germline ends. CDR3 DNA: TGTGCCAGCAGCTTGGACAGGGTGAACACTGAAGCTTTCTTT. Its translation: CASSLDRVNTEAFF.

V and J are TRBV5-1 and TRBJ1-2, with 7 bases identical to TRBD1. V lost 1 base to trimming and J lost 0 bases; unmatched junction nucleotides: 3. The CDR3 has 15 amino acids. Germline lookup yields CDR1 SGHRS and CDR2 YFSETQ. CDR3 sequence: CASSLTGDSNYGYTF. CDR3 nucleotide sequence: TGCGCCAGCAGCTTGACAGGGGACTCTAACTATGGCTACACCTTC.